This entry concerns a single TCR beta chain. This sample was included in a study of blood T cell repertoires in COVID-19. The protocol was immunoSEQ multiplex PCR, while the TCRdb copy is restricted to in-frame clones and leaves out a portion. Altogether some 250,000 clones are present, around 85% being singletons, with the ten largest covering 2.5% to 3.5%. Germline values: CDR1 PRHDT, CDR2 FYEKMQ (reference sequence). The CDR3 spans 14 residues. The J segment lost 12 bases and the V segment lost 5 bases, leaving 13 bases of the junction unmatched. Sequenced input: PBMCs or T cells enriched from blood (not recorded which). The chain is built from TRBV13 and TRBJ2-1; TRBD2 matches at 7 bases. The receptor was derived from a woman aged 40 to 49 with acute COVID-19. Here the CDR3 DNA reads TGTGCCAGCAGCCTCCTCGGGGGAGGGCTTGGGCAGTTCTTC. Its translation: CASSLLGGGLGQFF.